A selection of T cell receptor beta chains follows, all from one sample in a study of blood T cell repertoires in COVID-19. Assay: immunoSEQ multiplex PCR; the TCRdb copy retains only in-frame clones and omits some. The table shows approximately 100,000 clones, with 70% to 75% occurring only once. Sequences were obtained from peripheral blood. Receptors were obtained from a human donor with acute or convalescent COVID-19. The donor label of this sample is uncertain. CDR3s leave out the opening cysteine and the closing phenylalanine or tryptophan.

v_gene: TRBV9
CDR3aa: ASSARQGFRTNYGYT

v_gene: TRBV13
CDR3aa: ASSLGLGQMNTEAF

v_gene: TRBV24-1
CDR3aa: ATSGRPIQPGLTGDTQY

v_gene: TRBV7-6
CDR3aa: ASSLTGYNEQF

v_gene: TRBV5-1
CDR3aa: ASSAAGRNEAF

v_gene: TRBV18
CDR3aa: ASSVGTGGNSPLH

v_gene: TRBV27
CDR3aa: ASRGQYNQPQH

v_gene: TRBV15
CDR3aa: ATSPRQGAYEQY

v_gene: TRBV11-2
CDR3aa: ASSIGGAANNYGYT

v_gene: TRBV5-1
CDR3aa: ASSLGVAGGYEQY

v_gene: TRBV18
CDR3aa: ASSPSGVGTDTQY

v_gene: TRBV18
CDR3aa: ASSPRGKAGGSTDTQY

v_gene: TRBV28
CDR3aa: ASSRRTPNEQF

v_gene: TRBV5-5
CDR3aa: ASSTSGQGLETQY

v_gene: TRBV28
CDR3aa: ASSLHGTGNTEAF

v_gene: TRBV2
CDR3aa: ARGGAIGDTEAF

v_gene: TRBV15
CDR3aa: ATSILDRNTGELF

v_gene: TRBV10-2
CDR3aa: ASSLIRGDTEAF

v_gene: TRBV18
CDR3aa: ASSPRTGSDTEAF

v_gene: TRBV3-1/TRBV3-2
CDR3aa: ASSQPGSSYNSPLH

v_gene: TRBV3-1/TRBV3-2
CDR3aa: ASSQDMTARGTEAF

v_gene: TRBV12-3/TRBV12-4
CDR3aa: ASSRALNEKLF

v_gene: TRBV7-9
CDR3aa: ASSFGQGNQPQH

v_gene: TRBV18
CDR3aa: ASSELSYTEAF

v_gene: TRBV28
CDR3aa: ASSLSSGAKNIQY

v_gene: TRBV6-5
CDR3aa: ASDRGTDEAF

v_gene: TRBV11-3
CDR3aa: ASSPGQGASTDTQY

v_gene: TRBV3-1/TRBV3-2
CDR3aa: ASSQRRASGNTIY

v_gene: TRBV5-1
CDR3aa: ASNAQGGNEQF

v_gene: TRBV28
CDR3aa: ASRDERGGLETQY

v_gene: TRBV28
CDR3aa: ASSLTGGLNEQF

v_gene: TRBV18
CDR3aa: ASSPIGQGSNYGYT

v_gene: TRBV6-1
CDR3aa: ASSEEARGPGELF

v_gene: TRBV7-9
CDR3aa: ASGPTSGHLNSGANVLT

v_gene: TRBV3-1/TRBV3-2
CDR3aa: ASSQGLAGTYEQY

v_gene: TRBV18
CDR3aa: ASSPLPGQGDSPLH

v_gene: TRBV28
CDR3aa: ASSVAEGYT

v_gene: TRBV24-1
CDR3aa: ATSRGFGGYT

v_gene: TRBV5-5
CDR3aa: ASSLGHLGNGYT

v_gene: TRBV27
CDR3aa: ASSSTGTGWNSPLH

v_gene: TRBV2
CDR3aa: ASSAQGLAGVYNEQF

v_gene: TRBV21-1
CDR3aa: ASSKVIDSQRPSNQPQH

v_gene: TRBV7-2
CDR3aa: ASSLARGQGNEKLF

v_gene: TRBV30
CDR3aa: AWETGGNSPLH

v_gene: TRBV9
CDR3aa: ASSETGIYDEKLF

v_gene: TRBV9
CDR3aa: ASSVAPANYGYT

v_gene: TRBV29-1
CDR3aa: SVERAGANYGYT

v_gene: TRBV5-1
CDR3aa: ASSSGRWGSEKLF

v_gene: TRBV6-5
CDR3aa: ASRTGTLGYT

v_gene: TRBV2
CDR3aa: ASSWGGTEAF

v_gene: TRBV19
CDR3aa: ASSWRQRDTEAF